This T cell receptor beta chain was captured in a study of blood T cell repertoires in COVID-19. The J segment lost 5 bases and the V segment lost 6 bases, leaving 7 bases of the junction unmatched. The CDR3 consists of 14 residues. The germline gives CDR1 MNHEY, CDR2 SVGAGI. By share, this clone counts as medium-sized (0.01 to 0.1%). Per the study methods: Amplification of reference gene primers was used by the study to estimate nucleated cell counts. The assay was immunoSEQ multiplex PCR, and TCRdb's table has in-frame clones only and misses some. Clonal size and the V and J genes are those of that table, whereas D and trimming came from the DNA. The data contain tens of thousands of clones, roughly 80% of them singletons.

The rearrangement joins TRBV6-5 to TRBJ1-2, with TRBD1 matching over 9 bases. This receptor was identified in a human donor in a cohort sampled during active COVID-19. Input material: peripheral blood. For the CDR3, the DNA is TGTGCCAGCAGCCCCGGGACAGGGTTTTATGGCTACACCTTC. This gives the protein CASSPGTGFYGYTF.